This T cell receptor (beta chain) is from a study of beta chain features in type 1 diabetes. Study-level results: Across all four CD4+ subsets, people with type 1 diabetes showed modestly shorter TCRB CDR3s.

Details on this clone: Its antigen is currently unknown.

The authors reverse transcribed all of the isolated RNA, so sequencing captured expressed TCRB transcripts. TCRdb's copy holds only in-frame clones and misses some; the assay was immunoSEQ multiplex PCR. The table includes hundreds of thousands of clones, more than 12% detected once. The material sequenced was naive CD4+ T cells from blood. The source is a man aged 18 to 30 with type 1 diabetes.

The DNA of the CDR3 is TGTGCCAGCAGCCCCTCAGGGGCACCTCGAGAGACCCAGTACTTC. It is translated as CASSPSGAPRETQYF. This chain joins TRBV7-2 and TRBJ2-5, with a possible D match to TRBD1 (6 bases). Trimming left V 5 bases short and J 4 bases short, with 17 bases between. The CDR3 spans 15 residues. Germline CDR1 SGHTA, CDR2 FQGNSA.